Presented here are 2 T cell receptor beta chains from one specimen sequenced in a study of PD-1 blockade in classical Hodgkin lymphoma. The time point here: cycle 4 day 1 (C4D1), after 6 weeks of nivolumab. No patient escaped relapse after autologous stem cell transplantation, and brentuximab vedotin exposure varied. The protocol was immunoSEQ multiplex PCR, while the TCRdb copy is restricted to in-frame clones and leaves out a portion. This table has about 89,000 clones, 90% appearing once. Here the sequenced sample was peripheral blood mononuclear cells (PBMCs), taken before the fourth cycle of nivolumab. Source of these receptors: a human donor with classical Hodgkin lymphoma.

This chain joins TRBV19 and TRBJ1-1; D perhaps matches TRBD1 (6 bases). The CDR3 is 14 amino acids. Trimming left V 10 bases short and J 5 bases short, with 20 bases between. Germline assignment: CDR1 LNHDA and CDR2 SQIVND (reference sequence). The CDR3 sequence: CATREGGPRTEAFF. The CDR3 DNA reads TGTGCCACCCGGGAGGGGGGACCCCGGACTGAAGCTTTCTTT. The complete variable domain, with remaining parts taken from reference TRBV19 and TRBJ1-1, reads DGGITQSPKYLFRKEGQNVTLSCEQNLNHDAMYWYRQDPGQGLRLIYYSQIVNDFQKGDIAEGYSVSREKKESFPLTVTSAQKNPTAFYLCATREGGPRTEAFFGQGTRLTVV.

The chain has TRBV7-2 and TRBJ2-7; possible D gene TRBD1, 6 bases. The CDR3 contains 15 residues. Germline V gives CDR1 SGHTA, CDR2 FQGNSA. The V end lost 4 bases, the J end lost 4 bases, and 17 bases lay between the germline ends. The CDR3: CASSYVPGHQYEQYF. The CDR3 DNA reads TGTGCCAGCAGCTACGTTCCGGGACACCAATACGAGCAGTACTTC.